This T cell receptor beta chain comes out of a study of T-cell reconstitution after alpha-beta-depleted transplantation in children (dated by TCRdb to 2016 to 2017). Broadly, across the study: T-cell immune reconstitution after TCRalphabeta/CD19-depleted allogeneic hematopoietic cell transplantation in children was quantitatively tracked in the study by means of TCR repertoire profiling.

CDR3 length: 16 amino acids, cysteine to phenylalanine. The kept DNA is CDR3 alone, 48 bases in frame from the first base. Sequences SGHTA (CDR1) and FQGNSA (CDR2) are obtained from the germline V gene. Ends trimmed: V by 5 bases, J by 5 bases; bases unmatched to a gene: 10. Receptor libraries were prepared by PCR. Data came from an Illumina HiSeq 2500. TCR library preparation used molecular barcoding, with unique molecular identifiers applied to normalize quantification of the TCRbeta repertoire. TCRdb reanalyzed the raw reads on its own, using fastp at Q25 for trimming and MiXCR for clone calling, and kept in-frame beta chains. Rows with a matching CDR3 protein are joined into one entry that keeps the most common DNA and genes. The sample table lists about 16,000 distinct CDR3 sequences, just over 5% of them with a count of one. The top ten hold over 6% of the sample. This clonotype has a count of ten or more. Its antigen target is currently unknown. Base qualities were left out, and no much larger clone turns up one base away.

The full study reports these points: Hyperexpanded clone frequencies declined over subsequent months; after one year, T-cell counts and TCRbeta diversity were mostly attributed to newly produced T cells. In some patients, high TCRbeta diversity at day 60 was attributed to recipient T cells and intrathymic progenitors that had survived conditioning. The apparently early alphabetaT-cell count recovery about two months after transplant was reportedly dependent on only several hundred rapidly expanded clones derived from non-depleted graft cells.

The sample's treatment or condition label is to be understood as: allogeneic hematopoietic cell transplantation with graft depleted of TCRalphabeta T cells and CD19 B cells. The children who served as transplant recipients had been given grafts of TCRalphabeta/CD19-depleted allogeneic hematopoietic cells. The chain is encoded by TRBV7-2 joined to TRBJ2-7, with 12 bases aligning to TRBD2. Sequencing used PBMCs, obtained before TCRalphabeta/CD19-depleted stem cell transplant. The receptor comes from a boy aged 10-17 years with acute lymphoblastic leukemia, due to receive a stem cell transplant. The CDR3 amino acid sequence is: CASSARLAGGANEQYF. The sequenced DNA is TGTGCCAGCAGCGCCCGGCTAGCGGGAGGGGCTAACGAGCAGTACTTC.